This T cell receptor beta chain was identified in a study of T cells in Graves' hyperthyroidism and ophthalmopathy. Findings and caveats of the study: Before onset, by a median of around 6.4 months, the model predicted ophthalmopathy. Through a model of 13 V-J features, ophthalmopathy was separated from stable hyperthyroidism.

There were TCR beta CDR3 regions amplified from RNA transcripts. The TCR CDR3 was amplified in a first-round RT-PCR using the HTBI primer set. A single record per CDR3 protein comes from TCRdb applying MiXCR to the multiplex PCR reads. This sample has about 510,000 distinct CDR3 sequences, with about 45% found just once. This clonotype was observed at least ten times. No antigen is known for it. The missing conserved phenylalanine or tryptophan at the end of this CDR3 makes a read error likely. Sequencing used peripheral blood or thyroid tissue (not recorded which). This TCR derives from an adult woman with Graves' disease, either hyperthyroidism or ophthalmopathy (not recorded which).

CDR3 nucleotides: TGCGCCAGCACGGGACAGCGGGGTGGGACTGAAGCTTTCCTT. This encodes CASTGQRGGTEAFL. J is TRBJ1-1 and V is TRBV5-1; 7 nucleotides agree with TRBD1. Looked up from germline, CDR1 is SGHRS and CDR2 is YFSETQ. With V trimmed by 6 bases and J by 5 bases, 10 bases remained unmatched. The CDR3 has 14 residues.